The TCR beta chain described here comes from a study of cytomegalovirus exposure and HLA in healthy donors. Regarding the study as a whole: In a later analysis, across HLA loci, associated TCR counts were highest for DRB1, lowest for HLA-C. Reports indicated that the classifier achieved high specificity and sensitivity in diagnosing cytomegalovirus status.

On this clone itself: Its target is not known.

CDR3 length: 15 residues. Trimming stripped 3 bases from V and 13 bases from J, with 19 bases between. Germline CDR1 and CDR2: LNHDA and SQIVND (reference sequence). The primer mix had 60 Vbeta and 13 Jbeta primers. Clones were read by immunoSEQ multiplex PCR, and TCRdb kept only the in-frame ones, dropping some. This sample carries 160,000 or so clones, around 83% of them seen once, and the ten largest clones take nearly 8.5%. The chain couples TRBV19 to TRBJ1-6; maybe TRBD1 (5 bases). Sequenced input: PBMCs. The sequence was collected from a male donor in good health and CMV-seropositive. The CDR3 region is CASSIAQGDGSPLHF. DNA of the CDR3: TGTGCCAGTAGTATTGCCCAGGGTGACGGATCCCCCCTCCACTTT. The complete variable domain, with remaining parts taken from reference TRBV19 and TRBJ1-6, reads DGGITQSPKYLFRKEGQNVTLSCEQNLNHDAMYWYRQDPGQGLRLIYYSQIVNDFQKGDIAEGYSVSREKKESFPLTVTSAQKNPTAFYLCASSIAQGDGSPLHFGNGTRLTVT.